A single sample is the source of the 25 T cell receptor beta chains below, sequenced in a study of blood T cell repertoires in COVID-19. Assay used: immunoSEQ multiplex PCR; TCRdb lists only in-frame clones, some missing. The data contain about 68,000 clones, roughly 84% of them seen just once; the ten biggest clones take up around 9.5%. Sequenced: peripheral blood. These receptor sequences come from a man aged 45 to 65 with active COVID-19.

This clone was detected only once. This chain links TRBV7-2 with TRBJ1-5; TRBD1 is a possible D gene (6 bases). Trimming removed 6 bases from V and 5 bases from J, with 14 bases in between. CDR1 is SGHTA and CDR2 is FQGNSA in the germline V gene. The CDR3 is 14 residues long. CDR3: CASSLQGTHQPQHF. In DNA form, the CDR3 reads TGTGCCAGCAGTTTACAGGGTACCCATCAGCCCCAGCATTTT.

The chain links TRBV11-2 to TRBJ2-3; TRBD2 matches at 8 bases. The CDR3 sequence is 17 residues long. Germline values: CDR1 SGHAT, CDR2 FQNNGV. Trimming at V came to 4 bases and at J to 4 bases, leaving 13 bases not matched to a gene. In DNA form, the CDR3 reads TGTGCCAGCAGCTACCATGTTGACGGGAGGGGGGCAGATACGCAGTATTTT. This translates into CASSYHVDGRGADTQYF.

The genes are TRBV27 and TRBJ1-5; D uncertain. This CDR3 is built from 15 residues. The V gene lost 5 bases and the J gene lost 2 bases, with 13 bases spanning the gap. Germline V gives CDR1 MNHEY, CDR2 SMNVEV (reference sequence). The CDR3 DNA sequence: TGTGCCAGCAGTGCACAATCGGGTGGCAATCAGCCCCAGCATTTT. It codes for CASSAQSGGNQPQHF.

The chain carries TRBV7-2 and TRBJ2-7; perhaps TRBD1 as D (6 bases). The CDR3 totals 17 residues. V gave up 1 base and J gave up 2 bases, with 18 bases separating them. Germline-derived CDR1 and CDR2 are SGHTA and FQGNSA. The CDR3 region has the DNA TGTGCCAGCAGCTTAGTTAGTGGGGGCGGACTGACCTACGAGCAGTACTTC. This encodes CASSLVSGGGLTYEQYF.

J is TRBJ2-3 and V is TRBV7-2; the D gene is possibly TRBD2 (6 bases). This CDR3 spans 14 amino acids. Germline V gene lookup returns CDR1 SGHTA and CDR2 FQGNSA. Between the trimmed V and J ends, which lost 4 bases and 6 bases, there was a span of 14 bases. The CDR3 coding sequence is TGTGCCAGCAGCTCGGGACTGGAAGTGGATACGCAGTATTTT. Protein sequence: CASSSGLEVDTQYF.

The chain joins TRBV6-2 or TRBV6-3 to TRBJ2-7; 7 bases align to TRBD2. CDR3 length equals 14 residues. J lost 2 bases, V lost 4 bases, and 5 bases had no gene match. Germline CDR1 MNHEY, CDR2 SVGEGT. CDR3 sequence: CASSSPGGTYEQYF. In DNA, the CDR3 is TGTGCCAGCAGTTCGCCGGGGGGAACCTACGAGCAGTACTTC.

This chain uses TRBV20-1 with TRBJ1-5; 10 bases are shared with TRBD1. The CDR3 loop spans 14 amino acids. J gave up 2 bases and V 3 bases, and 1 base lay outside the gene matches. Germline lookup yields CDR1 DFQATT and CDR2 SNEGSKA (reference sequence). The chain's CDR3 is CSASGTGGNQPQHF. The CDR3 DNA sequence: TGCAGTGCTAGTGGGACAGGGGGCAATCAGCCCCAGCATTTT.

The chain combines TRBV29-1 with TRBJ1-1; D gene uncertain. The CDR3 consists of 12 residues. Trimming stripped 7 bases from V and 0 bases from J, with 9 bases between. Germline CDR1 and CDR2: SQVTM and ANQGSEA. CDR3 loop: CSAAAVNTEAFF. The CDR3 DNA follows: TGCAGCGCGGCAGCGGTGAACACTGAAGCTTTCTTT.

This chain connects TRBV5-1 to TRBJ1-3, with D perhaps TRBD1 (6 bases). Trimming removed 4 bases at V and 1 base at J, with 12 bases between. The germline V gene encodes CDR1 SGHRS and CDR2 YFSETQ. This CDR3 is built from 15 residues. The CDR3 region is CASSATGMSGNTIYF. In DNA form, the CDR3 reads TGCGCCAGCAGCGCAACAGGGATGTCTGGAAACACCATATATTTT.

V and J are TRBV9 and TRBJ1-6; 7 bases agree with TRBD1. V dropped 5 bases and J dropped 10; count of bases not matched to a gene: 12. The CDR3 consists of 15 residues. In germline, CDR1 is SGDLS, CDR2 YYNGEE. The CDR3 region has the DNA TGTGCCAGCAGTCGTAACCCAACAGGGGACTCACCCCTCCACTTT. Its translation: CASSRNPTGDSPLHF.

This chain connects TRBV5-4 to TRBJ1-1, with D tentatively TRBD1 (6 bases). CDR3 length: 16 residues. Germline V gives CDR1 SGHNT, CDR2 YYREEE (reference sequence). V was clipped by 0 bases and J by 0 bases, with 12 bases between them. The CDR3 sequence: CASSLGAGVVNTEAFF. The CDR3 DNA sequence: TGTGCCAGCAGCTTGGGAGCAGGGGTCGTGAACACTGAAGCTTTCTTT. Combining the CDR3 with reference TRBV5-4 and TRBJ1-1 gives the whole variable domain ETGVTQSPTHLIKTRGQQVTLRCSSQSGHNTVSWYQQALGQGPQFIFQYYREEENGRGNFPPRFSGLQFPNYSSELNVNALELDDSALYLCASSLGAGVVNTEAFFGQGTRLTVV.

The CDR3 nucleotides read TGTGCCAGCAGCCAGTCCTCGCGGGAGAGGAGCTCCTACAATGAGCAGTTCTTC. Its protein is CASSQSSRERSSYNEQFF. The chain employs TRBV3-1 (or the pseudogene TRBV3-2) and TRBJ2-1; TRBD2 aligns across 7 bases. V shed 3 bases and J 0 bases; nucleotides not matched to a gene: 11. CDR1 is LGHDT, CDR2 YNNKEL, per germline (reference sequence). This CDR3 region has 18 residues.

The chain has TRBV10-3 and TRBJ1-2; 9 nucleotides agree with TRBD1. Trimming at V came to 3 bases and at J to 8 bases, leaving 4 bases not matched to a gene. The length of the CDR3 is 13 residues. Germline V gene lookup returns CDR1 ENHRY and CDR2 SYGVKD. The chain's CDR3 is CAISDRTGVGYTF. CDR3 bases: TGTGCCATCAGTGACAGGACAGGGGTAGGCTACACCTTC.

The chain employs TRBV15 and TRBJ2-3; D is possibly TRBD2 (6 bases). Trimming removed 0 bases at V and 5 bases at J, with 15 bases between. Germline loops: CDR1 LNHNV, CDR2 YYDKDF (reference sequence). The CDR3 contains 16 residues. The CDR3 DNA reads TGTGCCACCAGCAGAGATTCGGACTATCGGGGAGATACGCAGTATTTT. Translation gives CATSRDSDYRGDTQYF.

The gene calls are TRBV6-5 and TRBJ1-1; TRBD1 is a possible D gene (5 bases). Germline assignment: CDR1 MNHEY and CDR2 SVGAGI. V lost 6 bases, J lost 5 bases, and 19 bases lay in between. The CDR3 totals 15 residues. The CDR3 sequence: CASRRTIQGRTEAFF. DNA for the CDR3: TGTGCCAGCAGAAGGACTATTCAGGGAAGGACTGAAGCTTTCTTT.

The rearrangement links TRBV12-3 or TRBV12-4 to TRBJ2-7; no reliable D call. The CDR3 is made up of 13 amino acids. V lost 3 bases to trimming and J lost 5 bases, with 11 bases between them. For the CDR3, the DNA is TGTGCCAGCAGTTTCCACCCAACTGACGAGCAGTACTTC. Translating gives CASSFHPTDEQYF.

CDR3 nucleotide sequence: TGTGCCAGCAGCTTAGTGACTAGCGGGATTATTCACGAGCAGTACTTC. It codes for CASSLVTSGIIHEQYF. This chain joins TRBV7-8 and TRBJ2-7, with 11 bases that match TRBD2. The CDR3 contains 16 residues. The V gene's germline CDR1 is SGHVS and CDR2 FQNEAQ. The J segment lost 5 bases and the V segment lost 1 base, leaving 7 bases of the junction unmatched.

The chain carries TRBV3-1 (or the pseudogene TRBV3-2) and TRBJ1-4; tentative D call: TRBD1 (6 bases). The germline V and J ends were trimmed by 0 bases and 8 bases, with 16 bases remaining between them. This CDR3 comprises 16 residues. Germline V lookup: CDR1 LGHDT, CDR2 YNNKEL (reference sequence). CDR3 bases: TGTGCCAGCAGCCAAGACCGGGACAACGGGGCCGAAAAACTGTTTTTT. Translation gives CASSQDRDNGAEKLFF.

The V gene is TRBV19, the J gene TRBJ2-3; 10 bases are a match to TRBD1. Germline CDR1 LNHDA, CDR2 SQIVND (reference sequence). V was pared by 5 bases and J by 2 bases, with 4 bases of the junction left unmatched. CDR3 length: 15 residues. This CDR3 reads CASSLGTGDTDTQYF. CDR3 DNA: TGTGCCAGTAGTTTAGGGACAGGGGACACAGATACGCAGTATTTT.

V is TRBV30 and J is TRBJ1-1; 7 bases are a match to TRBD1. V was clipped by 5 bases and J by 10 bases; unmatched bases: 16. Germline V CDR1 and CDR2: GTSNPN, SVGIG (reference sequence). The CDR3 runs to 14 residues. CDR3 sequence (DNA): TGTGCCTGGCACCCCGTGAGACAGGGCGGAGGAGCTTTCTTT. Its translation: CAWHPVRQGGGAFF.

The V call is TRBV7-2, the J call TRBJ2-5, with TRBD2 identical over 10 bases. CDR1 and CDR2 (germline): SGHTA, FQGNSA. The ends lost 2 bases at V and 5 bases at J; junction bases unmatched: 5. This CDR3 comprises 15 residues. The CDR3 protein is CASSLQRGGVETQYF. CDR3 in DNA: TGTGCCAGCAGCTTACAGCGGGGGGGCGTGGAGACCCAGTACTTC.

This sequence joins TRBV4-2 and TRBJ1-1; no clear D. Germline CDR1 LGHNA, CDR2 YNFKEQ. The CDR3 runs to 15 residues. V lost 2 bases, J lost 10 bases, and 20 bases lay in between. For the CDR3, the DNA is TGTGCCAGCAGCCAACTTGGAGGGCTCGAAACGGTAGCTTTCTTT. It is translated as CASSQLGGLETVAFF.

The rearrangement links TRBV6-2 or TRBV6-3 to TRBJ1-1, with D tentatively TRBD1 (6 bases). Trimming removed 5 bases at V and 0 bases at J, with 16 bases between. The V gene's germline CDR1 is MNHEY and CDR2 SVGEGT. The CDR3 runs to 16 residues. DNA for the CDR3: TGTGCCAGCAGTCTCACAGGGATCGGGATGAACACTGAAGCTTTCTTT. It encodes CASSLTGIGMNTEAFF.

The gene calls are TRBV29-1 and TRBJ2-7; D is perhaps TRBD1 (5 bases). V lost 4 bases and J lost 1, with 5 bases in between. Germline CDR1 reads SQVTM; CDR2 reads ANQGSEA. The CDR3 runs to 11 residues. CDR3 region: CSVGQSYEQYF. CDR3 DNA: TGCAGCGTTGGACAGTCCTACGAGCAGTACTTC.

The genes are TRBV18 and TRBJ2-3, with TRBD2 matching over 14 bases. Germline CDR1 KGHSH, CDR2 LQKENI. The trim removed 6 bases at V and 3 bases at J, leaving 8 bases unmatched. The CDR3 spans 17 residues. The CDR3 reads CASSYRGLAGGTDTQYF. CDR3 DNA: TGTGCCAGCTCCTATCGAGGACTAGCGGGGGGTACAGATACGCAGTATTTT.